This T cell receptor beta chain was obtained from a study of molecular identifiers for immune sequencing clone quantification. Study information: Naive CD8 cell RNA, from approximately 20,000 or 100,000 cells, was split five ways in replicates, with four sequenced.

Via MiXCR, TCRdb re-called the PCR reads, giving one row per CDR3 protein. The sample holds under 85,000 distinct CDR3 sequences, less than 20% seen once. Whole-study results and caveats: Sizes of highly expanded clones could be underestimated through identical TCRs sharing a barcode. Under 1% of molecules in naive cells, but over 97% of effector molecules, belonged to clones above 20 RNA copies.

Using 10%, 30% or 50% RNA, naive CD8 libraries were derived from around 20,000 to 1,000,000 sorted cells. As for this clonotype: Its antigen is as yet unknown. Since the CDR3 does not end with the conserved phenylalanine or tryptophan, this likely comes from a read error.

CDR3 size: 18 residues. V was pared by 1 base and J by 0 bases, with 7 bases of the junction left unmatched. Per the germline V gene, CDR1 is MNHEY and CDR2 is SMNVEV (reference sequence). Material for sequencing was naive CD8+ T cells from blood, with Jurkat cell RNA spiked in. Subset in this sample: FACS-sorted CD8+CD4-CCR7+CD45RA+ naive T cells. This sequence originates from a human donor in good health. Some libraries in this study had Jurkat cell RNA spiked in. The chain combines TRBV27 with TRBJ2-1; TRBD2 matches 9 bases. DNA of the CDR3: TGTGCCAGCAGTTTATTAGCGGGAGACCCAGCCTCCTACAATGAGCAGTTCTCC. As protein: CASSLLAGDPASYNEQFS.